One and the same sample provided the 29 T cell receptor beta chains below, sequenced in a study of T-cell memory formation after mild COVID-19. Using its own MiXCR run on the 5' RACE reads, TCRdb lists one record per CDR3 protein. The sample has about 350,000 distinct CDR3 sequences; about an eighth are singletons. The material sequenced was PBMCs or a T cell subset sorted from them (not recorded which). All receptors derive from a man between 18 and 29 years old who had mild COVID-19 (a few samples of this study predate the infection). Cell type and time point are not known.

The chain combines TRBV6-5 with TRBJ1-4; D unclear. The CDR3 has 12 amino acids. The germline V gene has CDR1 MNHEY and CDR2 SVGAGI. Trimming cost V 6 bases and J 8 bases, with 10 bases left between them. The CDR3 reads CASRTGREKLFF. The CDR3 bases are TGTGCCAGCAGGACGGGCAGGGAAAAACTGTTTTTT.

This chain joins TRBV12-3 or TRBV12-4 and TRBJ1-2, with 7 bases aligning to TRBD1. V trimming: 7 bases; J trimming: 7 bases; junction bases outside the gene matches: 6. The CDR3 spans 12 residues. The CDR3 bases are TGTGCCAGCACCATAAACAGGGGTGGCTACACCTTC. Its translation is CASTINRGGYTF.

This clonotype was seen a handful of times. The chain joins TRBV27 to TRBJ2-7, with 7 nucleotides matching TRBD1. In germline, CDR1 is MNHEY, CDR2 SMNVEV (reference sequence). The V segment lost 2 bases and the J segment 3 bases; nucleotides outside the gene matches: 4. The CDR3 has 14 amino acids. The CDR3 protein is CASSLRDSLYEQYF. CDR3 bases: TGTGCCAGCAGTTTAAGGGACAGTCTCTACGAGCAGTACTTC.

This clonotype has a count of ten or more. The chain couples TRBV20-1 to TRBJ2-1, with 8 nucleotides matching TRBD2. This CDR3 spans 13 amino acids. Germline V lookup: CDR1 DFQATT, CDR2 SNEGSKA (reference sequence). Unmatched junction bases numbered 7, after V lost 3 bases and J lost 9 bases. DNA of the CDR3: TGCAGTGCTAGTCGGGGACTAGTGGGTGAGCAGTTCTTC. This encodes CSASRGLVGEQFF.

The chain employs TRBV11-2 and TRBJ1-3; 7 nucleotides agree with TRBD1. The CDR3 covers 15 residues. The germline V gene encodes CDR1 SGHAT and CDR2 FQNNGV. The junction had 5 bases not matched to a gene; V was cut back by 2 bases and J by 4 bases. CDR3 in amino acids: CASSLRRGPGNTIYF. CDR3 in DNA: TGTGCCAGCAGCTTAAGGAGGGGGCCAGGAAACACCATATATTTT.

The rearrangement joins TRBV5-1 to TRBJ1-4; no reliable D call. The CDR3 is 14 residues long. The V and J ends lost 0 bases and 8 bases respectively, with 11 bases between them. Germline CDR1 reads SGHRS; CDR2 reads YFSETQ. The CDR3 DNA is TGCGCCAGCAGCTTGGGCAATCAGTTCGAAAAACTGTTTTTT. Its protein product is CASSLGNQFEKLFF.

This clonotype was counted only a few times. This chain joins TRBV5-1 and TRBJ2-1; 8 bases are shared with TRBD2. Germline CDR1 SGHRS, CDR2 YFSETQ. This CDR3 region has 14 residues. The trim removed 4 bases at V and 9 bases at J, leaving 9 bases unmatched. As DNA, the CDR3 is TGCGCCAGCAGCAGCGGGGGCTACCAGGGTGAGCAGTTCTTC. This sequence encodes CASSSGGYQGEQFF.

This clonotype was seen a handful of times. J is TRBJ1-1 and V is TRBV5-1, with D maybe TRBD1 (6 bases). The V gene lost 2 bases and the J gene lost 4 bases, with 12 bases spanning the gap. The germline CDR1 and CDR2 sequences are SGHRS and YFSETQ. The CDR3 covers 14 residues. CDR3 in amino acids: CASSLTGFTTEAFF. In DNA, the CDR3 is TGCGCCAGCAGCTTAACAGGGTTCACCACTGAAGCTTTCTTT. Based on the CDR3 plus reference TRBV5-1 and TRBJ1-1, the full variable domain is KAGVTQTPRYLIKTRGQQVTLSCSPISGHRSVSWYQQTPGQGLQFLFEYFSETQRNKGNFPGRFSGRQFSNSRSEMNVSTLELGDSALYLCASSLTGFTTEAFFGQGTRLTVV.

This clonotype was seen a handful of times. V gene TRBV5-1 combines with J gene TRBJ2-5, with D perhaps assigned TRBD1 or TRBD2 (5 bases each). The germline V and J ends were trimmed by 0 bases and 5 bases, with 17 bases remaining between them. The CDR3 runs to 16 residues. Germline V gives CDR1 SGHRS, CDR2 YFSETQ. DNA of the CDR3: TGCGCCAGCAGCTTGGCTCCAGGGAGTGATGCGGAGACCCAGTACTTC. Translating gives CASSLAPGSDAETQYF.

The CDR3 spells CSARDPGATYEQYF. The CDR3 DNA is TGCAGTGCTAGAGATCCGGGGGCAACCTACGAGCAGTACTTC. V and J are TRBV20-1 and TRBJ2-7, with D possibly being TRBD1 or TRBD2 (6 bases each). The germline V gene encodes CDR1 DFQATT and CDR2 SNEGSKA (reference sequence). Trimming pared 0 bases from V and 2 bases from J, leaving 11 bases between. The CDR3 is 14 residues long.

This clonotype was observed a few times. The chain has TRBV4-3 and TRBJ2-7, with TRBD2 identical over 7 bases. The junction had 14 bases not matched to a gene; V was cut back by 3 bases and J by 3 bases. CDR3 length: 17 amino acids. Germline lookup yields CDR1 LGHNA and CDR2 YSLEER. The CDR3 is CASSQRRLLAENYEQYF. The CDR3 DNA follows: TGCGCCAGCAGCCAGCGCCGTTTGCTAGCGGAGAACTACGAGCAGTACTTC.

This clonotype was seen only a few times. CDR3 sequence (DNA): TGCAGCGTTGAAGTCCAGGGCACAGATACGCAGTATTTT. This encodes CSVEVQGTDTQYF. The chain recombines TRBV29-1 with TRBJ2-3; no clear D. In germline, CDR1 is SQVTM, CDR2 ANQGSEA. V lost 1 base, J lost 1 base, and 6 bases lay in between. CDR3 length: 13 amino acids.

The chain has TRBV18 and TRBJ2-7; possible D gene TRBD2, 6 bases. The V end lost 3 bases, the J end lost 6 bases, and 15 bases lay between the germline ends. Germline assignment: CDR1 KGHSH and CDR2 LQKENI. The CDR3 extends over 14 amino acids. DNA of the CDR3: TGTGCCAGCTCACCGGGGACTTCCTCCATCGAGCAGTACTTC. Its protein is CASSPGTSSIEQYF.

This chain joins TRBV20-1 and TRBJ2-3; tentative D call: TRBD1 (7 bases). The length of the CDR3 is 14 residues. From germline, CDR1 is DFQATT and CDR2 SNEGSKA (reference sequence). V was shortened by 5 bases and J by 2 bases, with 14 bases between the two germline ends. The CDR3 protein is CSASRGVDTDTQYF. The CDR3 DNA reads TGCAGTGCTTCCAGGGGGGTCGACACAGATACGCAGTATTTT.

The chain employs TRBV29-1 and TRBJ2-3; D unresolved. With 8 bases removed from V and 6 bases from J, the gap between germline ends came to 9 bases. CDR3 length: 10 residues. Germline values: CDR1 SQVTM, CDR2 ANQGSEA. The DNA for the CDR3 is TGCAGCATCAACCTGGATACGCAGTATTTT. It is translated as CSINLDTQYF.

This clonotype appeared a few times. The CDR3 spells CASKEAGNSFYEQYF. CDR3 in DNA: TGCGCCAGCAAGGAGGCCGGTAATAGCTTCTACGAGCAGTACTTC. The chain joins TRBV10-2 to TRBJ2-7, with D possibly TRBD2 on 5 matching bases. Trimming left V 7 bases short and J 3 bases short, with 19 bases between. This CDR3 is built from 15 residues. Germline V gives CDR1 WSHSY, CDR2 SAAADI.

The rearrangement joins TRBV20-1 to TRBJ2-1, with D perhaps matching TRBD2 (5 bases). The germline V gene has CDR1 DFQATT and CDR2 SNEGSKA (reference sequence). Trimming removed 2 bases at V and 4 bases at J, with 18 bases between. This CDR3 is built from 16 residues. This chain's CDR3 is CSARRLSDGVYNEQFF. The CDR3 DNA follows: TGCAGTGCTAGAAGGCTATCTGACGGGGTGTACAATGAGCAGTTCTTC.

This clonotype was detected only a few times. The CDR3 nucleotides read TGTGCCAGCAGCACATTTGGCCAGCCCCAGCATTTT. It is translated as CASSTFGQPQHF. The chain employs TRBV6-5 and TRBJ1-5, with D hard to call. From germline, CDR1 is MNHEY and CDR2 SVGAGI. The CDR3 has 12 residues. Deletions cut 6 bases from V and 7 bases from J, with 10 bases between.

The genes are TRBV6-4 and TRBJ2-5; 8 bases line up with TRBD2. V gave up 0 bases and J gave up 5 bases; unmatched junction bases: 8. CDR1 and CDR2 from the germline V gene are MRHNA and SNTAGT. The CDR3 contains 16 residues. CDR3 protein: CASSDSKGGGSETQYF. The CDR3 nucleotides are TGTGCCAGCAGTGACTCGAAAGGCGGGGGGTCGGAGACCCAGTACTTC.

This sequence joins TRBV9 and TRBJ2-7; TRBD1 matches at 8 bases. From germline, CDR1 is SGDLS and CDR2 YYNGEE. The CDR3 runs 15 residues. Losses at the gene ends were 2 bases for V and 3 bases for J; bases not matched to a gene: 7. CDR3 residues: CASSVRTGPNYEQYV. In DNA, the CDR3 is TGTGCCAGCAGCGTTAGGACAGGGCCCAACTACGAGCAGTACGTC.

J is TRBJ1-3 and V is TRBV12-3 or TRBV12-4, with TRBD1 as a possible D gene (6 bases). V was shortened by 2 bases and J by 4 bases, with 9 bases between the two germline ends. The CDR3 consists of 14 residues. CDR3 nucleotide sequence: TGTGCCAGCAGTTTACCAGGGGCCGGAAACACCATATATTTT. Translating gives CASSLPGAGNTIYF.

This clonotype showed up many times. V and J are TRBV18 and TRBJ2-1, with 7 positions matching TRBD2. The CDR3 runs to 15 residues. Germline V CDR1 and CDR2: KGHSH, LQKENI. The ends lost 3 bases at V and 6 bases at J; junction bases unmatched: 8. The CDR3 sequence is CASSPPGLVGNEQFF. The CDR3, as DNA: TGTGCCAGCTCACCCCCCGGACTAGTAGGCAATGAGCAGTTCTTC.

This chain connects TRBV9 to TRBJ2-7; no reliable D call. The CDR3 has 15 residues. Germline CDR1 and CDR2: SGDLS and YYNGEE. The V end was cut by 3 bases, the J end by 4 bases, with 17 bases between. Here the CDR3 reads CASSAGPGSLYEQYF. CDR3 in DNA: TGTGCCAGCAGCGCCGGGCCAGGAAGTCTGTACGAGCAGTACTTC.

This clonotype turned up a few times. The V gene is TRBV20-1, the J gene TRBJ2-5; TRBD1 agrees at 10 bases. Germline values: CDR1 DFQATT, CDR2 SNEGSKA (reference sequence). V lost 2 bases, J lost 7 bases, and 7 bases stayed unmatched. The CDR3 loop spans 14 amino acids. The CDR3: CSARPRQGAGTQYF. The CDR3 region has the DNA TGCAGTGCTAGACCGAGACAGGGGGCAGGGACCCAGTACTTC.

The chain links TRBV7-2 to TRBJ1-2; D is uncertain. The germline CDR1 and CDR2 sequences are SGHTA and FQGNSA. Trimming removed 5 bases at V and 5 bases at J, with 15 bases between. There are 14 residues in the CDR3. CDR3 sequence reads: CASSPRIPGYGYTF. The CDR3 bases are TGTGCCAGCAGCCCCAGGATTCCTGGGTATGGCTACACCTTC.

The gene calls are TRBV7-2 and TRBJ2-1; no reliable D call. Germline values: CDR1 SGHTA, CDR2 FQGNSA. CDR3 size: 11 residues. V was trimmed by 1 base and J by 15 bases, leaving 10 bases between them. CDR3 residues: CASSLGRAPFF. DNA of the CDR3: TGTGCCAGCAGCTTAGGTAGAGCTCCGTTCTTC. The full variable domain, its missing parts supplied by reference TRBV7-2 and TRBJ2-1, is GAGVSQSPSNKVTEKGKDVELRCDPISGHTALYWYRQSLGQGLEFLIYFQGNSAPDKSGLPSDRFSAERTGGSVSTLTIQRTQQEDSAVYLCASSLGRAPFFGPGTRLTVL.

This clonotype was counted between two and nine times. The chain carries TRBV9 and TRBJ2-7; unclear D gene. The germline CDR1 and CDR2 sequences are SGDLS and YYNGEE. The CDR3 has 14 residues. V was shortened by 0 bases and J by 4 bases, with 11 bases between the two germline ends. Here the CDR3 reads CASSVVPSEYEQYF. The CDR3 DNA sequence: TGTGCCAGCAGCGTAGTTCCCAGCGAGTACGAGCAGTACTTC.

The chain combines TRBV4-2 with TRBJ1-6, with TRBD1 matching over 7 bases. J was trimmed by 7 bases and V by 3 bases; bases with no gene match: 9. CDR1 and CDR2 from the germline V gene are LGHNA and YNFKEQ. The CDR3 totals 16 residues. The CDR3 here is CASSQEGARSNSPLHF. The CDR3 DNA follows: TGTGCCAGCAGCCAGGAGGGGGCGCGTTCCAATTCACCCCTCCACTTT.

This chain connects TRBV4-1 to TRBJ1-6; D gene ambiguous. Germline V gene lookup returns CDR1 MGHRA and CDR2 YSYEKL. Trimming left V 0 bases short and J 9 bases short, with 15 bases between. CDR3 length: 16 residues. The CDR3 here is CASSQDASGGGSPLHF. The CDR3 DNA follows: TGCGCCAGCAGCCAAGACGCGAGCGGCGGCGGTTCACCCCTCCACTTT.